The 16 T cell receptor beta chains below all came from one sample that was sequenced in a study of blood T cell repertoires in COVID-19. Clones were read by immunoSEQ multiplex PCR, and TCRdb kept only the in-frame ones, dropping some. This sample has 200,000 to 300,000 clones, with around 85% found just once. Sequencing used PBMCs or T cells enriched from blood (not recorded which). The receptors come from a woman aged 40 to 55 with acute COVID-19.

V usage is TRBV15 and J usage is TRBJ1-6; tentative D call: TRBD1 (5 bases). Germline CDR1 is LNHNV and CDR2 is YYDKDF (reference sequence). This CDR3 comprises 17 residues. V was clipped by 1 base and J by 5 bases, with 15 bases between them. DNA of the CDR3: TGTGCCACCAGCAGAGTACCCCAGGGTGTTGATAATTCACCCCTCCACTTT. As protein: CATSRVPQGVDNSPLHF. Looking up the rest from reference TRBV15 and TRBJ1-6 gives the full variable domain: DAMVIQNPRYQVTQFGKPVTLSCSQTLNHNVMYWYQQKSSQAPKLLFHYYDKDFNNEADTPDNFQSRRPNTSFCFLDIRSPGLGDTAMYLCATSRVPQGVDNSPLHFGNGTRLTVT.

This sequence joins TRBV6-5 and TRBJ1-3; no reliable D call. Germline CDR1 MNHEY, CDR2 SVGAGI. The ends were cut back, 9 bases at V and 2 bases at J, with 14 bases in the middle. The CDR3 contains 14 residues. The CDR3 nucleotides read TGTGCCAGTAAACCGGGTATTACTGGAAACACCATATATTTT. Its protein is CASKPGITGNTIYF.

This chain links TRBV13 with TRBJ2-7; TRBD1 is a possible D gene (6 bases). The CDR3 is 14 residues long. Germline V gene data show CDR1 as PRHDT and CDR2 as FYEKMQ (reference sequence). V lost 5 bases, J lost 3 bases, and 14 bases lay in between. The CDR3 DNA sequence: TGTGCCAGCAGCCAAGCCGGGACAAACTACGAGCAGTACTTC. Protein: CASSQAGTNYEQYF.

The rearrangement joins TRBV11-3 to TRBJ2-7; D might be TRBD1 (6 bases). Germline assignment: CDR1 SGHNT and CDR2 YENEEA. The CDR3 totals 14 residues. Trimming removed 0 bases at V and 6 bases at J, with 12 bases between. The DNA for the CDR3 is TGTGCCAGCAGCTTAGATATGACAGGCGGCGAGCAGTACTTC. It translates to CASSLDMTGGEQYF.

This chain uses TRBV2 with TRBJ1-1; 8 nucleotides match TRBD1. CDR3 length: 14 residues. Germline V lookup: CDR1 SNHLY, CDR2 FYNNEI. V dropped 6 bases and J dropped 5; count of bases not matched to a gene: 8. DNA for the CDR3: TGTGCCAGCAGCGAGGACAGGGCTTTTACTGAAGCTTTCTTT. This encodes CASSEDRAFTEAFF.

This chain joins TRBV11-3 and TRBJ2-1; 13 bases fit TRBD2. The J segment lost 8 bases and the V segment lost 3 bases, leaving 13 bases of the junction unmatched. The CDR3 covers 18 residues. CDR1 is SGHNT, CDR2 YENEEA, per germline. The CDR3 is CASSFHNLGTSGTYEQFF. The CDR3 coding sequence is TGTGCCAGCAGCTTCCACAACCTAGGGACTAGCGGGACGTATGAGCAGTTCTTC.

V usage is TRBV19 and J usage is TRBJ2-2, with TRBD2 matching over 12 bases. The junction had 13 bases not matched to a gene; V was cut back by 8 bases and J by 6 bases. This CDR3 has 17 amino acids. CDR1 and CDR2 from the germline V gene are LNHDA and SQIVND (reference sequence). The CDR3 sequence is CASSPGTSGPEPGELFF. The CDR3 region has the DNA TGTGCCAGTTCGCCCGGGACTAGCGGGCCCGAACCCGGGGAGCTGTTTTTT.

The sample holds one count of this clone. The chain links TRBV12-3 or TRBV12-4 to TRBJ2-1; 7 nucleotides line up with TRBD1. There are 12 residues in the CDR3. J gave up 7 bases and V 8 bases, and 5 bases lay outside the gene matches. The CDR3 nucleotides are TGTGCCAGCGAGGGGGCTCGGAATGAGCAGTTCTTC. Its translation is CASEGARNEQFF.

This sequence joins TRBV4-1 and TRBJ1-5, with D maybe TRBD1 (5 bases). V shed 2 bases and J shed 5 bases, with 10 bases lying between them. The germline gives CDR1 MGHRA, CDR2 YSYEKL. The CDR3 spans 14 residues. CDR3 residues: CASSQQGRDQPQHF. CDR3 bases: TGCGCCAGCAGCCAACAGGGAAGGGATCAGCCCCAGCATTTT.

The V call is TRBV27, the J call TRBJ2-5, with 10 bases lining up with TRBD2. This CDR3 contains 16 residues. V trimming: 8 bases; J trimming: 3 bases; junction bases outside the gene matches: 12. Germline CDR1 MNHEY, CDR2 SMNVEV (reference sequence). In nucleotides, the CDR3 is TGTGCCAGCCGCTTCCAAGGACTAGCGGTCGAAGAGACCCAGTACTTC. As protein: CASRFQGLAVEETQYF.

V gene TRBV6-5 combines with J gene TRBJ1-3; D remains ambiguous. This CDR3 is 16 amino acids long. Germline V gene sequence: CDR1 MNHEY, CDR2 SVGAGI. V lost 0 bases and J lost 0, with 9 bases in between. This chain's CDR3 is CASSYSPQYSGNTIYF. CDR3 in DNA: TGTGCCAGCAGTTACTCCCCGCAGTACTCTGGAAACACCATATATTTT.

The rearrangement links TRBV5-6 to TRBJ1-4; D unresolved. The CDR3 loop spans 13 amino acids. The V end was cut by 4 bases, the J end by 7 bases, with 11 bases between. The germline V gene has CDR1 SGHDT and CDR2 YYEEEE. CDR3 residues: CASSTRLVEKLFF. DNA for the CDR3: TGTGCCAGCAGCACCCGGTTGGTTGAAAAACTGTTTTTT. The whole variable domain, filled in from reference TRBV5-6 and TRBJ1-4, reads DAGVTQSPTHLIKTRGQQVTLRCSPKSGHDTVSWYQQALGQGPQFIFQYYEEEERQRGNFPDRFSGHQFPNYSSELNVNALLLGDSALYLCASSTRLVEKLFFGSGTQLSVL.

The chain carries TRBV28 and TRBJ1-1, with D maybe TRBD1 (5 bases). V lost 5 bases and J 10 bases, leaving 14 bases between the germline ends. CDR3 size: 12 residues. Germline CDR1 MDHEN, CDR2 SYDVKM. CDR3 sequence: CASSQTGNRAFF. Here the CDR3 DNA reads TGTGCCAGCAGTCAAACAGGTAATCGAGCTTTCTTT. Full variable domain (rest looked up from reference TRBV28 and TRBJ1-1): DVKVTQSSRYLVKRTGEKVFLECVQDMDHENMFWYRQDPGLGLRLIYFSYDVKMKEKGDIPEGYSVSREKKERFSLILESASTNQTSMYLCASSQTGNRAFFGQGTRLTVV.

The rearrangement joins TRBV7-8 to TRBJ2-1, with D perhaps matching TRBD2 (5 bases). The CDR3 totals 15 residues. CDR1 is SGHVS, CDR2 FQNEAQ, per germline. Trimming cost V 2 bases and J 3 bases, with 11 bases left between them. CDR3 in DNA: TGTGCCAGCAGCTTATCGGGAACGGACTACAATGAGCAGTTCTTC. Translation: CASSLSGTDYNEQFF.

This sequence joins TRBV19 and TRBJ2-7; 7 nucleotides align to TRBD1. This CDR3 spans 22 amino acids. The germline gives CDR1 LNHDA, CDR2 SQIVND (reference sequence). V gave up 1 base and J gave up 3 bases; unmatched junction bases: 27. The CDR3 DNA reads TGTGCCAGTAGTATAGTCCCAACCTTGCGACAGGGAAGACGAACCTGGGTCTACGAGCAGTACTTC. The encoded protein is CASSIVPTLRQGRRTWVYEQYF.

This chain's CDR3 is CASSSQTGKSRKLFF. CDR3 coding DNA: TGTGCCAGCAGCTCCCAAACAGGGAAGAGCCGAAAACTGTTTTTT. The chain combines TRBV5-4 with TRBJ1-4; possible D gene TRBD1, 6 bases. CDR3 size: 15 residues. V was cut by 3 bases and J by 10 bases, with 19 bases left in between. Per germline, CDR1 SGHNT and CDR2 YYREEE (reference sequence). The whole variable domain, remainder taken from reference TRBV5-4 and TRBJ1-4, is ETGVTQSPTHLIKTRGQQVTLRCSSQSGHNTVSWYQQALGQGPQFIFQYYREEENGRGNFPPRFSGLQFPNYSSELNVNALELDDSALYLCASSSQTGKSRKLFFGSGTQLSVL.